What follows are 31 T cell receptor beta chains derived from one specimen sequenced in a study of identical twins. TCRdb called the 5' RACE reads again in MiXCR, with one record for every CDR3 protein. This table holds hundreds of thousands of distinct CDR3 sequences, around a sixth found once. These records were also assigned to another study, of T cells expressing NK-cell markers.

Sequencing was done on a sample of PBMCs. The receptors come from a woman aged 18-29 years in good health.

This clonotype was counted only a few times. This chain links TRBV27 with TRBJ1-5; D not certain. The CDR3 spans 15 residues. In germline, CDR1 is MNHEY, CDR2 SMNVEV (reference sequence). V lost 4 bases to trimming and J lost 8 bases, with 18 bases between them. The CDR3 nucleotides read TGTGCCAGCAGTTCGCACGACGGGGAGACGGAGCCCCAGCATTTT. Its protein is CASSSHDGETEPQHF.

The CDR3 DNA follows: TGTGCCAGCAGCCGCGAGGCCGTAGCGGGAGGGACCTTAGCCAAAAACATTCAGTACTTC. The encoded protein is CASSREAVAGGTLAKNIQYF. J is TRBJ2-4 and V is TRBV11-2; 11 positions agree with TRBD2. The V gene's germline CDR1 is SGHAT and CDR2 FQNNGV. This CDR3 region has 20 residues. V lost 5 bases and J lost 0; bases outside the gene matches: 15.

The chain links TRBV3-1 to TRBJ2-3, with D perhaps being TRBD1 or TRBD2 (6 bases each). CDR3 length: 17 residues. Germline lookup yields CDR1 LGHDT and CDR2 YNNKEL (reference sequence). Trimming took 0 bases from V and 2 from J, leaving 15 bases between them. The CDR3 DNA reads as TGTGCCAGCAGCCAAGATCGGGGGCAGCGGTTCACAGATACGCAGTATTTT. Amino acid sequence: CASSQDRGQRFTDTQYF.

The gene calls are TRBV5-1 and TRBJ2-7; D is perhaps TRBD1 (5 bases). The CDR3 length is 13 residues. In germline, CDR1 is SGHRS, CDR2 YFSETQ. V was clipped by 4 bases and J by 0 bases, with 8 bases between them. The CDR3 loop reads CASSKDNSYEQYF. The CDR3 DNA follows: TGCGCCAGCAGCAAGGACAACTCCTACGAGCAGTACTTC. The full variable domain, completed using reference TRBV5-1 and TRBJ2-7, is KAGVTQTPRYLIKTRGQQVTLSCSPISGHRSVSWYQQTPGQGLQFLFEYFSETQRNKGNFPGRFSGRQFSNSRSEMNVSTLELGDSALYLCASSKDNSYEQYFGPGTRLTVT.

This chain uses TRBV20-1 with TRBJ1-3, with 12 bases fitting TRBD1. This CDR3 region has 15 residues. After removal of 5 bases from V and 3 bases from J, the junction contained 5 bases not matched to a gene. Germline CDR1 and CDR2: DFQATT and SNEGSKA (reference sequence). The CDR3, as DNA: TGCAGTGCTGGGACAGGGGGCAAGGGTGGAAACACCATATATTTT. It translates to CSAGTGGKGGNTIYF.

The V gene is TRBV4-2, the J gene TRBJ1-1; D not resolved. CDR1 LGHNA and CDR2 YNFKEQ come from the germline V gene. Trimming removed 3 bases from V and 5 bases from J, with 22 bases in between. The CDR3 is made up of 17 amino acids. CDR3 in amino acids: CASSQRASPREGTEAFF. CDR3 coding DNA: TGTGCCAGCAGCCAGAGGGCCTCACCTCGGGAAGGGACTGAAGCTTTCTTT.

The J gene is TRBJ1-1, the V gene TRBV7-2; no firm D call. With 2 bases removed from V and 0 bases from J, the gap between germline ends came to 7 bases. The CDR3 covers 14 residues. Germline lookup yields CDR1 SGHTA and CDR2 FQGNSA. This CDR3 is CASSLQIMNTEAFF. CDR3 sequence (DNA): TGTGCCAGCAGCTTACAGATCATGAACACTGAAGCTTTCTTT.

This chain links TRBV4-3 with TRBJ2-5, with 10 bases identical to TRBD2. Germline V lookup: CDR1 LGHNA, CDR2 YSLEER. The J segment lost 4 bases and the V segment lost 3 bases, leaving 5 bases of the junction unmatched. This CDR3 has 15 amino acids. The CDR3 sequence: CASSQRLAGPETQYF. Here the CDR3 DNA reads TGCGCCAGCAGCCAGAGACTAGCGGGTCCAGAGACCCAGTACTTC.

This clonotype was seen repeatedly, ten times or more. The chain carries TRBV4-3 and TRBJ2-7; 9 nucleotides match TRBD2. The CDR3 has 16 residues. Trimming at V came to 1 base and at J to 5 bases, leaving 9 bases not matched to a gene. Germline CDR1 is LGHNA and CDR2 is YSLEER. The CDR3 sequence is CASSQVASGTTHEQYF. The CDR3 nucleotides are TGCGCCAGCAGCCAAGTCGCTAGCGGGACCACTCACGAGCAGTACTTC.

The chain has TRBV11-3 and TRBJ2-2; D possibly corresponds to TRBD2 (6 bases). The CDR3 covers 13 residues. From germline, CDR1 is SGHNT and CDR2 YENEEA. The V and J ends lost 11 bases and 5 bases respectively, with 15 bases between them. The DNA for the CDR3 is TGTGCCGATGAGGAGGGAGAAACCGGGGAGCTGTTTTTT. Encoded protein: CADEEGETGELFF.

V gene TRBV6-2 or TRBV6-3 combines with J gene TRBJ2-2, with 7 nucleotides matching TRBD2. The V and J ends lost 10 bases and 7 bases, in that order; junction bases with no gene match: 24. The CDR3 runs to 18 residues. Germline lookup yields CDR1 MNHEY and CDR2 SVGEGT. The CDR3 protein is CANSPEERGHLRGGELFF. DNA for the CDR3: TGTGCCAACTCCCCCGAGGAGCGGGGCCACCTGAGGGGCGGGGAGCTGTTTTTT.

The chain recombines TRBV7-6 with TRBJ2-7; the match to TRBD2 covers 10 bases. There are 15 residues in the CDR3. The germline V gene encodes CDR1 SGHVS and CDR2 FNYEAQ. The V and J ends lost 5 bases and 5 bases, in that order; junction bases with no gene match: 9. The CDR3 spells CASSQGASGSHEQYF. Written as DNA, the CDR3 is TGTGCCAGCAGCCAGGGGGCTAGCGGGAGCCACGAGCAGTACTTC. Combining the CDR3 with reference TRBV7-6 and TRBJ2-7 gives the whole variable domain GAGVSQSPRYKVTKRGQDVALRCDPISGHVSLYWYRQALGQGPEFLTYFNYEAQQDKSGLPNDRFSAERPEGSISTLTIQRTEQRDSAMYRCASSQGASGSHEQYFGPGTRLTVT.

In its sample, this clonotype was seen a few times. The rearrangement uses TRBV11-2 and TRBJ2-3, with a tentative D call TRBD1 (6 bases). CDR1 is SGHAT, CDR2 FQNNGV, per germline. V lost 4 bases, J lost 4 bases, and 18 bases lay in between. The CDR3 has 16 amino acids. The CDR3 coding sequence is TGTGCCAGCAGCTATCCAACAGGGAACGCCCCAGATACGCAGTATTTT. This gives the protein CASSYPTGNAPDTQYF.

The chain recombines TRBV12-3 or TRBV12-4 with TRBJ2-7; D not resolved. The CDR3 covers 15 residues. The V and J ends lost 3 bases and 0 bases respectively, with 12 bases between them. The CDR3 sequence: CASSFGTQYSYEQYF. DNA for the CDR3: TGTGCCAGCAGTTTTGGTACTCAATACTCCTACGAGCAGTACTTC.

This rearrangement joins TRBV12-3 or TRBV12-4 to TRBJ2-5, with TRBD2 matching 8 bases. V shed 3 bases and J 1 base; nucleotides not matched to a gene: 4. The CDR3 has 15 amino acids. CDR3 nucleotides: TGTGCCAGCAGTTTCGAGCGGGGGACCCAAGAGACCCAGTACTTC. Translated, it gives CASSFERGTQETQYF.

The sample holds a few counts of this clonotype. The V call is TRBV5-1, the J call TRBJ1-5; TRBD1 matches 9 bases. This CDR3 has 15 residues. V shed 4 bases, J shed 3 bases, and the junction held 5 bases outside the gene matches. Germline CDR1 SGHRS, CDR2 YFSETQ. The CDR3 loop is CASSEQGAINQPQHF. CDR3 coding DNA: TGCGCCAGCAGCGAACAGGGGGCAATCAATCAGCCCCAGCATTTT.

J is TRBJ2-5 and V is TRBV5-5; D is uncertain. Germline CDR1 reads SGHKS; CDR2 reads YYEKEE (reference sequence). Trimming removed 4 bases at V and 5 bases at J, with 15 bases between. The CDR3 extends over 14 amino acids. The CDR3 reads CASSRRPPQETQYF. The CDR3 nucleotides are TGTGCCAGCAGCCGTAGACCACCGCAGGAGACCCAGTACTTC.

This clonotype appeared a few times. The V gene is TRBV5-1, the J gene TRBJ1-4; 10 positions agree with TRBD1. V was clipped by 2 bases and J by 6 bases; unmatched bases: 4. CDR1 is SGHRS and CDR2 is YFSETQ in the germline V gene. The CDR3 has 15 amino acids. The DNA for the CDR3 is TGCGCCAGCAGCTTCCGGACAGGGGGTGATGAAAAACTGTTTTTT. Protein: CASSFRTGGDEKLFF.

The genes are TRBV12-3 or TRBV12-4 and TRBJ2-3; the D call may be TRBD1 or TRBD2 (5 bases each). Trimming shortened V by 5 bases and J by 4 bases, and 19 bases separated the two germline ends. This CDR3 comprises 16 residues. CDR3 loop: CASSPPRGRGADTQYF. The CDR3 DNA follows: TGTGCCAGCAGTCCGCCAAGGGGTCGAGGGGCAGATACGCAGTATTTT.

The rearrangement uses TRBV20-1 and TRBJ2-1; 12 bases line up with TRBD2. CDR1 and CDR2 from the germline V gene are DFQATT and SNEGSKA (reference sequence). The CDR3 spans 15 residues. V lost 2 bases to trimming and J lost 9 bases; unmatched junction nucleotides: 8. This CDR3 is CSARPASGGASEQFF. The CDR3 DNA reads TGCAGTGCTAGACCGGCTAGCGGGGGGGCCAGTGAGCAGTTCTTC.

This chain links TRBV12-3 or TRBV12-4 with TRBJ1-1; D not resolved. V lost 9 bases to trimming and J lost 11 bases, with 16 bases between them. CDR3 size: 11 residues. The CDR3 loop reads CASLRGRRAFF. The CDR3 DNA is TGTGCCAGTCTTCGCGGGAGACGGGCTTTCTTT.

This clonotype occurred a few times. The chain carries TRBV9 and TRBJ2-5, with 8 bases matching TRBD2. Trimming removed 3 bases from V and 2 bases from J; junction bases left unmatched: 3. This CDR3 is built from 14 residues. From germline, CDR1 is SGDLS and CDR2 YYNGEE. The DNA for the CDR3 is TGTGCCAGCAGCGCGAGCGGGGGACAAGAGACCCAGTACTTC. It translates to CASSASGGQETQYF.

The chain links TRBV18 to TRBJ2-1, with a tentative D call TRBD1 (6 bases). V lost 4 bases and J lost 8, with 15 bases in between. The CDR3 sequence is 14 residues long. Germline lookup yields CDR1 KGHSH and CDR2 LQKENI. The CDR3 region has the DNA TGTGCCAGCTCACAGTACAGGGCTGTCGATGAGCAGTTCTTC. Translated: CASSQYRAVDEQFF.

This clonotype came up a few times. One end of the junction does not line up with germline, which may come from a read error. V gene TRBV7-7 combines with J gene TRBJ2-3; weak D call: TRBD1 (6 bases). The CDR3 length is 17 residues. Germline V lookup: CDR1 SSHAT, CDR2 FNYEAQ (reference sequence). The CDR3, as DNA: TGTGCTAGCAGCCCGGTTACTACAGGGACATGGACAGATACGCAGTATTTT. It translates to CASSPVTTGTWTDTQYF.

V usage is TRBV6-1 and J usage is TRBJ1-2; tentatively, D is TRBD1 (6 bases). V was clipped by 6 bases and J by 5 bases, with 16 bases between them. Per germline, CDR1 MNHNS and CDR2 SASEGT. The CDR3 has 14 amino acids. CDR3 amino acids: CASSRDKPLYGYTF. The CDR3 DNA sequence: TGTGCCAGCAGCCGGGACAAGCCCTTGTATGGCTACACCTTC.

In its sample, this clonotype was seen a few times. The chain recombines TRBV6-2 or TRBV6-3 with TRBJ2-7; maybe TRBD2 (5 bases). V lost 3 bases, J lost 4 bases, and 19 bases lay in between. CDR1 is MNHEY and CDR2 is SVGEGT in the germline V gene. The CDR3 has 16 amino acids. CDR3 in DNA: TGTGCCAGCAGTTATCGGTCAACCGAGGGCAAGTACGAGCAGTACTTC. This translates into CASSYRSTEGKYEQYF.

The V call is TRBV20-1, the J call TRBJ2-1, with TRBD2 matching 9 bases. The CDR3 runs to 16 residues. The J segment lost 2 bases and the V segment lost 2 bases, leaving 7 bases of the junction unmatched. Per the germline V gene, CDR1 is DFQATT and CDR2 is SNEGSKA (reference sequence). The CDR3 protein is CSARILAGRTYNEQFF. CDR3 coding DNA: TGCAGTGCTAGAATCCTAGCGGGAAGGACCTACAATGAGCAGTTCTTC.

This chain uses TRBV5-1 with TRBJ2-7, with 7 bases that match TRBD2. V was clipped by 3 bases and J by 0 bases; unmatched bases: 6. This CDR3 comprises 15 residues. CDR1 SGHRS and CDR2 YFSETQ come from the germline V gene. The CDR3 nucleotides are TGCGCCAGCAGCTCCACTAGCGCCGGCTCCTACGAGCAGTACTTC. This codes for CASSSTSAGSYEQYF.

This clonotype was counted only a few times. The rearrangement joins TRBV5-6 to TRBJ1-1; D is unresolved. Per germline, CDR1 SGHDT and CDR2 YYEEEE. The V and J ends lost 7 bases and 4 bases respectively, with 20 bases between them. CDR3 length: 15 amino acids. CDR3 nucleotide sequence: TGTGCCAGCTACCAACCCGGGAGCAGAAGCACTGAAGCTTTCTTT. Protein sequence: CASYQPGSRSTEAFF.

This clonotype showed up many times. The chain has TRBV5-1 and TRBJ2-5; a weak D match, TRBD2 (5 bases). Germline V gene lookup returns CDR1 SGHRS and CDR2 YFSETQ. The V and J ends lost 0 bases and 3 bases respectively, with 9 bases between them. This CDR3 has 14 residues. The CDR3 spells CASSLDRGEETQYF. The DNA for the CDR3 is TGCGCCAGCAGCTTGGATCGGGGAGAAGAGACCCAGTACTTC.

As regards this clonotype: Germline and junction disagree at one end, which may indicate a read error. The V gene is TRBV7-7, the J gene TRBJ2-1; 10 bases are a match to TRBD1. The CDR3 runs to 15 residues. Per the germline V gene, CDR1 is SSHAT and CDR2 is FNYEAQ (reference sequence). Here the CDR3 DNA reads TGTGCTAGCAGCTCCCCGGGACAGGGGATCAATGAGCAGTTCTTC. Protein sequence: CASSSPGQGINEQFF.